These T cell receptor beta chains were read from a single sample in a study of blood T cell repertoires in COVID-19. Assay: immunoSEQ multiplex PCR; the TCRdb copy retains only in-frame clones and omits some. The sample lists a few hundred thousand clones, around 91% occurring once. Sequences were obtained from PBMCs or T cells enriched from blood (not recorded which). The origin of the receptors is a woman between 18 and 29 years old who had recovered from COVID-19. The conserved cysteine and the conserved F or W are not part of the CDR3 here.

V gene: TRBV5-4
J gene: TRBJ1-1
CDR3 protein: ASSLALQGAEAF

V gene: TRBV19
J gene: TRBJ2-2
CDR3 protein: ASQAGGPGELF

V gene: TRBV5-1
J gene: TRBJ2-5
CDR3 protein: ASSFSGDQETQY

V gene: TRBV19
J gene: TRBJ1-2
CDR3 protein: ASSIQGFYGYT

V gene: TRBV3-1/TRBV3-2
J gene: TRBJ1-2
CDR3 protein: ASSQKGLTFYGYT

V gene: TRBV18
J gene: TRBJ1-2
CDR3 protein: ASSPPFTGFGYT

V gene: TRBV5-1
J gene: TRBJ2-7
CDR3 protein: ASSEDWGRFSYEQY

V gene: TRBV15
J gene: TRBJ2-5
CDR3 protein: ATSIRQGETQY

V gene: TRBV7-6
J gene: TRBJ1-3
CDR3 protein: ASSLGTGLVNTIY

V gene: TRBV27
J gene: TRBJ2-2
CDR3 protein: ASSQREDTGELF

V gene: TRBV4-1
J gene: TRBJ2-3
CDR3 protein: ASSQVGPGMTDTQY

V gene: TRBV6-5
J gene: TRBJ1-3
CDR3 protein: ASSSWRGSGNTIY

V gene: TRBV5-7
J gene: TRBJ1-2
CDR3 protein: ASSLEQDGYT

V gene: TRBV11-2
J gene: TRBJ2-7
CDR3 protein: ASSLGADREQY